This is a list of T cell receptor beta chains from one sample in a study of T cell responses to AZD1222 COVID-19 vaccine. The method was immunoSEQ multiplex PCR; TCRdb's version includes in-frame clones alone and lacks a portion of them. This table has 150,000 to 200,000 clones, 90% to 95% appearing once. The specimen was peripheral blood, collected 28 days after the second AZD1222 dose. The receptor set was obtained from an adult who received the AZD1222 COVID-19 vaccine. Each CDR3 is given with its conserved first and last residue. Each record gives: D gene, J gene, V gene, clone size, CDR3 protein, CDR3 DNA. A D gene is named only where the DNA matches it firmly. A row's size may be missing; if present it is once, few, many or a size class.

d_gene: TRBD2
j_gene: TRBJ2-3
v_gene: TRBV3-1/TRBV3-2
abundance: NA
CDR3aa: CASSQVVAGYTDTQYF
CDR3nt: TGTGCCAGCAGCCAAGTTGTAGCGGGGTACACAGATACGCAGTATTTT

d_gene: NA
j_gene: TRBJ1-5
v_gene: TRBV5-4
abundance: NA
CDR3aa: CASSDGSPKDRQPQHF
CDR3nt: TGTGCCAGCAGCGACGGGAGCCCCAAGGATCGACAGCCCCAGCATTTT

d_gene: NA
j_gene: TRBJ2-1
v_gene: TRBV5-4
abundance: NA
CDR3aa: CASSLGSTPQNNEQFF
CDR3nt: TGTGCCAGCAGCTTGGGGTCTACTCCACAGAACAATGAGCAGTTCTTC

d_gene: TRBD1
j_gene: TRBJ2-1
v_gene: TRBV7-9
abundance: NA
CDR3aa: CASSLGRGSYNEQFF
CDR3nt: TGTGCCAGCAGCTTAGGCAGGGGGTCCTACAATGAGCAGTTCTTC

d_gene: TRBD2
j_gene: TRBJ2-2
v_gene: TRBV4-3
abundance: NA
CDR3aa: CASSRLAGGPVTGELFF
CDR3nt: TGCGCCAGCAGCCGCCTAGCGGGAGGGCCGGTGACCGGGGAGCTGTTTTTT

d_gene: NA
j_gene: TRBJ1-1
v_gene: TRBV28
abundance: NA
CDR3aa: CASSLTGRVEAFF
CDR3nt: TGTGCCAGCAGTTTGACGGGACGAGTTGAAGCTTTCTTT

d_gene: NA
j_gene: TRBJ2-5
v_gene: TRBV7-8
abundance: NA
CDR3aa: CASSLGGKETQYF
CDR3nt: TGTGCCAGCAGCTTAGGAGGGAAAGAGACCCAGTACTTC

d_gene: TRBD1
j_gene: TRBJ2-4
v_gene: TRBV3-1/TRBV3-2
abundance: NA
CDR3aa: CASSHRGGRYIQYF
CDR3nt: TGTGCCAGCAGCCATAGAGGGGGCAGATACATTCAGTACTTC

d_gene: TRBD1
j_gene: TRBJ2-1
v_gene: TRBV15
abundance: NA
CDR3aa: CATSNSRTGGLDEQFF
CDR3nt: TGTGCCACCAGCAATTCCCGGACAGGGGGCTTGGATGAGCAGTTCTTC

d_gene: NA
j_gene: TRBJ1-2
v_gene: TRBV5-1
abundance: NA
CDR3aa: CASSLDGSYNYGYTF
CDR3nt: TGCGCCAGCAGCTTGGACGGGTCTTATAACTATGGCTACACCTTC

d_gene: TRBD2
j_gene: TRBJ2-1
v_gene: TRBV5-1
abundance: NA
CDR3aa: CASRPRDYYNEQFF
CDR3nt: TGCGCCAGCAGACCCCGGGACTACTACAATGAGCAGTTCTTC

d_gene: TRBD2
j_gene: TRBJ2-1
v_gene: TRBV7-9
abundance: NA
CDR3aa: CASRLASSGIDEQFF
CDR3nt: TGTGCCAGCAGACTAGCTTCTAGCGGGATCGATGAGCAGTTCTTC

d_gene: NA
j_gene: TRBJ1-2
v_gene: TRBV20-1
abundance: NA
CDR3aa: CSASQAGAPYGYTF
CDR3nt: TGCAGTGCTAGTCAGGCAGGAGCTCCTTATGGCTACACCTTC

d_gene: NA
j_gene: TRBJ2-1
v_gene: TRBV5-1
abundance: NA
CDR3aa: CASSLALAVNEQFF
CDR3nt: TGCGCCAGCAGCTTGGCCTTGGCAGTCAATGAGCAGTTCTTC

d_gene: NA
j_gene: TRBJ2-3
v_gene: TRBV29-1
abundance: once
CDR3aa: CSVEPGAGTDTQYF
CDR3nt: TGCAGCGTTGAACCCGGGGCAGGGACAGATACGCAGTATTTT

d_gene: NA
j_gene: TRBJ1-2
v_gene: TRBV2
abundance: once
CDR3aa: CAIMGGTNYGYTF
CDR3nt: TGTGCCATTATGGGGGGTACTAACTATGGCTACACCTTC

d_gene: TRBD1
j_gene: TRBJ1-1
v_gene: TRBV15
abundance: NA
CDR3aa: CATSSGTGGKTEAFF
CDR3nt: TGTGCCACCAGCAGCGGGACAGGGGGCAAGACTGAAGCTTTCTTT

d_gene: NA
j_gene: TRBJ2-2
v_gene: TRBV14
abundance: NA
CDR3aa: CASSPIGDTGELFF
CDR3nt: TGTGCCAGCAGCCCCATAGGGGATACCGGGGAGCTGTTTTTT

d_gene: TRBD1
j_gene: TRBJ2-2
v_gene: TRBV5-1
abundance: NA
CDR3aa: CASNLQGSNTGELFF
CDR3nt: TGCGCCAGCAACTTACAGGGGTCGAACACCGGGGAGCTGTTTTTT

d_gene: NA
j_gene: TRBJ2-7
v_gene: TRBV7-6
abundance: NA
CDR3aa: CASSLGASSEQYF
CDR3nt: TGTGCCAGCAGCTTAGGTGCTAGCTCCGAGCAGTACTTC

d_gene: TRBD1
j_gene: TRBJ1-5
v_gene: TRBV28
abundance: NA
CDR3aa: CASSARQGWWDQPQHF
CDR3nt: TGTGCCAGCAGTGCCCGACAGGGATGGTGGGATCAGCCCCAGCATTTT

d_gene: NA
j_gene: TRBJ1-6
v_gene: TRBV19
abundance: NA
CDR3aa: CASSSDYSPLHF
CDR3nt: TGTGCCAGTAGTTCGGACTATTCACCCCTCCACTTT

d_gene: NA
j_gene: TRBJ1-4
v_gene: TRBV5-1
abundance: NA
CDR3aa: CASSLTGYNEKLFF
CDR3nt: TGCGCCAGCAGTCTTACAGGGTACAATGAAAAACTGTTTTTT

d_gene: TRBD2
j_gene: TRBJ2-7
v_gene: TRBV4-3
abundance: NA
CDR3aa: CASSQDVGGREGYEQYF
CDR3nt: TGCGCCAGCAGCCAAGATGTAGGTGGGCGGGAGGGCTACGAGCAGTACTTC

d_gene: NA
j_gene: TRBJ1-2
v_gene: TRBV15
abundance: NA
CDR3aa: CATSREEGFVYGYTF
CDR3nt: TGTGCCACCAGCAGAGAAGAGGGGTTTGTCTATGGCTACACCTTC

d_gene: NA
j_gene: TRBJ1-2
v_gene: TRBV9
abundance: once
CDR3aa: CASSAVGGGFYGYTF
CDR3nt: TGTGCCAGCAGCGCGGTGGGAGGAGGATTCTATGGCTACACCTTC

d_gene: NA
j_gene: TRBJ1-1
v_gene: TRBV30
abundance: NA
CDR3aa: CASNSYTEAFF
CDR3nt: TGTGCCTCGAACAGTTACACTGAAGCTTTCTTT

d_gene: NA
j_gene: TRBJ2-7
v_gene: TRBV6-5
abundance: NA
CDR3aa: CASSYEAHKYEQYF
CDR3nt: TGTGCCAGCAGTTACGAGGCCCACAAGTACGAGCAGTACTTC

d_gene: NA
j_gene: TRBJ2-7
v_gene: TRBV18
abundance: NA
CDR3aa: CASSPRTQGYEQYF
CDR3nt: TGTGCCAGCTCACCACGTACGCAGGGCTACGAGCAGTACTTC

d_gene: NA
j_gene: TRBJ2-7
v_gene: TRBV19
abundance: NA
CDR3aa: CASSPGHISSYEQYF
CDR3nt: TGTGCCAGTAGTCCCGGACACATTAGCTCCTACGAGCAGTACTTC

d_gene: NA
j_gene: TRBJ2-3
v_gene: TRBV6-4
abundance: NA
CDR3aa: CASSDSGDTDTQYF
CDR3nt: TGTGCCAGCAGTGACTCCGGCGACACAGATACGCAGTATTTT

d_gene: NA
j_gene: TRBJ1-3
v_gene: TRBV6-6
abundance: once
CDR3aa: CASSMGPGNTIYF
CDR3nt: TGTGCCAGCAGTATGGGTCCCGGAAACACCATATATTTT

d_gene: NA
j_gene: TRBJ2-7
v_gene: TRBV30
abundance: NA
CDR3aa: CACDGKTYEQYF
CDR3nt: TGTGCCTGCGACGGGAAAACCTACGAGCAGTACTTC

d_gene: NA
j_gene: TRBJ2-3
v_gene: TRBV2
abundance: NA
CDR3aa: CASSERFGTDTQYF
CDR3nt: TGTGCCAGCAGTGAACGGTTCGGCACAGATACGCAGTATTTT

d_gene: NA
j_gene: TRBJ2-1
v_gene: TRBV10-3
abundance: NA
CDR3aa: CAISERGKSNEQFF
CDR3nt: TGTGCCATCAGTGAGAGGGGGAAAAGCAATGAGCAGTTCTTC

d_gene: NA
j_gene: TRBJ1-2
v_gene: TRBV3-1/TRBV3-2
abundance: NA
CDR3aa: CASSAGTGGSGYTF
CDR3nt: TGTGCCAGCAGTGCCGGGACGGGGGGTAGTGGCTACACCTTC

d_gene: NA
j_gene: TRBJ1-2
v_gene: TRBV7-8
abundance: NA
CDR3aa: CASSLDRYNRRYGYTF
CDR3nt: TGTGCCAGCAGCTTAGACCGATATAACCGAAGATATGGCTACACCTTC

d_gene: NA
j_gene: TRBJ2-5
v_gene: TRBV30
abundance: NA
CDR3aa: CAWSVPPETQYF
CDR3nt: TGTGCCTGGAGTGTACCCCCCGAGACCCAGTACTTC

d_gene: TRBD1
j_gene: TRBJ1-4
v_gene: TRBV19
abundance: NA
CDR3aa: CASSRGTGTYREKLFF
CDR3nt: TGTGCCAGTAGTAGGGGGACAGGGACCTATAGAGAAAAACTGTTTTTT

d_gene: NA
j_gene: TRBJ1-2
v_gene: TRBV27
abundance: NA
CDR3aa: CASSSIPLMGPRSYGYTF
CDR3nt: TGTGCCAGCAGTTCCATCCCCTTAATGGGCCCTCGGTCTTATGGCTACACCTTC

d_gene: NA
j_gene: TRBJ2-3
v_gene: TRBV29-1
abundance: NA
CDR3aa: CSVEVYEDSTDTQYF
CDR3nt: TGCAGCGTTGAAGTATATGAAGATAGCACAGATACGCAGTATTTT

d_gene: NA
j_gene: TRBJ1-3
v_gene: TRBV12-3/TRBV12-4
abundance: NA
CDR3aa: CASSFGENTIYF
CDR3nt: TGTGCCAGCAGTTTTGGCGAAAACACCATATATTTT

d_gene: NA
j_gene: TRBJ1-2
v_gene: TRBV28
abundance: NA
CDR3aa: CASSLARLVGYTF
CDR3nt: TGTGCCAGCAGTTTAGCCAGGCTTGTTGGCTACACCTTC

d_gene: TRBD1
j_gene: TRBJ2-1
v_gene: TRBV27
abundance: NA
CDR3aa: CASISRQGYNEQFF
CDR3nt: TGTGCCAGCATCTCCAGACAGGGGTATAATGAGCAGTTCTTC

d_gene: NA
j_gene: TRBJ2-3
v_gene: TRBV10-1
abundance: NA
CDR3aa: CASSPSAATDTQYF
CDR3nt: TGCGCCAGCAGTCCAAGCGCCGCCACAGATACGCAGTATTTT

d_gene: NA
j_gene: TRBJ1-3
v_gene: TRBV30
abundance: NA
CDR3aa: CAWSVNSGNTIYF
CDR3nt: TGTGCCTGGAGTGTAAACAGCGGAAACACCATATATTTT

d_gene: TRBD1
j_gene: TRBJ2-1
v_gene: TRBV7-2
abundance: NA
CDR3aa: CASSTSGTGGFNEQFF
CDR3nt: TGTGCCAGCAGCACCTCCGGGACAGGGGGTTTCAATGAGCAGTTCTTC

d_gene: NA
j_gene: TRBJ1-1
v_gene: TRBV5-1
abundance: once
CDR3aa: CASSSNQQGLGTEAFF
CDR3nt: TGCGCCAGCAGCTCAAATCAACAGGGTCTGGGCACTGAAGCTTTCTTT

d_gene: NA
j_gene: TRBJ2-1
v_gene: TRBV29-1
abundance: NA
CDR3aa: CSVEGWTTILQFF
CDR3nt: TGCAGCGTTGAGGGCTGGACGACAATTTTGCAGTTCTTC

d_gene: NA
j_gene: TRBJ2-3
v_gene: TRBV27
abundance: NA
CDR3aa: CASRTGLPTDTQYF
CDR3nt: TGTGCCAGCAGAACAGGCTTACCCACAGATACGCAGTATTTT

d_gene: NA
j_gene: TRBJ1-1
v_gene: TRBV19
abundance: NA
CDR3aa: CASSKDVVGANTEAFF
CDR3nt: TGTGCCAGTAGTAAAGATGTAGTAGGAGCGAACACTGAAGCTTTCTTT

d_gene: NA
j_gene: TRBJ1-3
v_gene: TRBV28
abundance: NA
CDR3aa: CASSDTGNTIYF
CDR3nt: TGTGCCAGCAGCGACACTGGAAACACCATATATTTT

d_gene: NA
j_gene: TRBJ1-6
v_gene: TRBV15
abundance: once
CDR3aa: CATSRDGASPLHF
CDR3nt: TGTGCCACCAGCAGAGATGGGGCCTCACCCCTCCACTTT